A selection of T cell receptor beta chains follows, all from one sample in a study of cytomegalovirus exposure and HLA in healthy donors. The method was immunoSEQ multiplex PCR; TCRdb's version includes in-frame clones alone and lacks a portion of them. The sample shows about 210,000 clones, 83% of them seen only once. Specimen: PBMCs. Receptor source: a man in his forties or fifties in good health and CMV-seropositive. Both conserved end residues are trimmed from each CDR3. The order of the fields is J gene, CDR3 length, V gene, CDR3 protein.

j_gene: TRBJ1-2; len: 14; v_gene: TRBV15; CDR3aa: ATSSRITDRAARYT
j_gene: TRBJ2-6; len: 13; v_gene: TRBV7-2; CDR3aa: ASSLGGSGANVLT
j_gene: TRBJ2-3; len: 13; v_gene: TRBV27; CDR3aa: ASSVLDRGTDTQY
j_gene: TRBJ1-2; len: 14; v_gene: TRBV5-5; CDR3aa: ASSFGQIAELYGYT
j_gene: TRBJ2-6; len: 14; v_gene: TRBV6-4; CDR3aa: ASSAHRGTGANVLT
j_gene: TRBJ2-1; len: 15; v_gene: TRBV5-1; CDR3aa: ASSFGTSGRQVNEQF
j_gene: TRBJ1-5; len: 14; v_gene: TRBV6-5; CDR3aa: ASSYPSGRENQPQH
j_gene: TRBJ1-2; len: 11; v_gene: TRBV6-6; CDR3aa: ASRTGTGHGYT
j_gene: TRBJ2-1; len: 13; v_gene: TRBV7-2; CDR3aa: ASSLPSGRRYEQF
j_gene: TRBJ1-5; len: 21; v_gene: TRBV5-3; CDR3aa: ARSLVFYPGPELIPYSNQPQH
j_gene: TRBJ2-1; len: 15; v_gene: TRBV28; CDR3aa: ASPRRLAGERGNEQF
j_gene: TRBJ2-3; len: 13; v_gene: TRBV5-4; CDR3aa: ASSLQGGSTDTQY
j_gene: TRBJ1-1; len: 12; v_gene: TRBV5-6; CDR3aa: ASSQGGEGLGAF
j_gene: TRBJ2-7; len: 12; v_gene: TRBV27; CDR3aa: ASSFGTGGGEQY
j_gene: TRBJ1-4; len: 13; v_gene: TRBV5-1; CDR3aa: ASSSLGTPNEKLF
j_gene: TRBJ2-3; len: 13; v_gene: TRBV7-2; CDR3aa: ASSFQAASTDTQY
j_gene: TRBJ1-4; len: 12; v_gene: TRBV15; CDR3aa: ATSSRLNGEKLF
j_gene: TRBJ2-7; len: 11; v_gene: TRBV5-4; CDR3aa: ASSLLGSHEQY
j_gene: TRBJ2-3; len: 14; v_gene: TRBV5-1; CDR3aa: ASSPGTSGDADTQY
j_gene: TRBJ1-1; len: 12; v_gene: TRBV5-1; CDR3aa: ASSLEPREAEAF
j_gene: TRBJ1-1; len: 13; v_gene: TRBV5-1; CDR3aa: ASSIDRGSNTEAF
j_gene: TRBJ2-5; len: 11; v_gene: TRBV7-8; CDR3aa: ASSSLGGETQY
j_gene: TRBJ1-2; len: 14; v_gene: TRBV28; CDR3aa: ASSLLGDTPPYGYT
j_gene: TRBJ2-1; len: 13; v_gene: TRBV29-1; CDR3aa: SVEDQASRYNEQF
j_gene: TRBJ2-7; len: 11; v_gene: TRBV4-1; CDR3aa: ASSRSQDYEQY
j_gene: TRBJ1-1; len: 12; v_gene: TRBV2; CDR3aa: ASSGQGMNTEAF
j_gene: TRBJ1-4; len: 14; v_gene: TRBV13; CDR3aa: ASSSRRGTENEKLF
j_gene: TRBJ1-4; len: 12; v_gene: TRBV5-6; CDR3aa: ASSLKQTNEKLF
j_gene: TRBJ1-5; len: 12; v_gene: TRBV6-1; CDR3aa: ASSHAGRDQPQH
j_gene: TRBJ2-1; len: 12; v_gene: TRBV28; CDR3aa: ASSLVGDDNEQF
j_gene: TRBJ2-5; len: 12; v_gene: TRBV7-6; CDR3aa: ASSSIRGKETQY
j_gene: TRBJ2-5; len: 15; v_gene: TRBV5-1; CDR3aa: ASSLEPPQGARETQY
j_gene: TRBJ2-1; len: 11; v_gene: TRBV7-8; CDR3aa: AIAGGPNNEQF
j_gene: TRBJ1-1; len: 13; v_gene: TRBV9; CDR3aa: ASSPASGPNTEAF
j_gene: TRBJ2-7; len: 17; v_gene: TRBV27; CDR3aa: ASSPSRPTPGQGWGEQY
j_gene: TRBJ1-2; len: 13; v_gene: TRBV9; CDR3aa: ASSVGHGGALSYT
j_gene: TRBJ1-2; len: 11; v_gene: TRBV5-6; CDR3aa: ASSPGAAYGYT
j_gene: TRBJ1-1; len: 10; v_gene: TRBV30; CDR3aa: AWQKRNTEAF
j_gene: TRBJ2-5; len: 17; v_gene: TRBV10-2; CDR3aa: ASSTVGQGARVDGETQY
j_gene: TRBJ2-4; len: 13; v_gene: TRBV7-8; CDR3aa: ASSFFGAMENSQY
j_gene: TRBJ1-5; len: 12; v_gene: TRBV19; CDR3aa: ASSISGGNQPQH
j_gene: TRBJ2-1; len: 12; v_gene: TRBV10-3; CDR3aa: AIRSGSSYNEQF
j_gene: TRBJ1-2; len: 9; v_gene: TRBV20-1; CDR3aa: PLGAAYGYT
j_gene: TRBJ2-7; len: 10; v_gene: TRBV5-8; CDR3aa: ASSPRLGEQY